What follows are 22 T cell receptor beta chains derived from one specimen sequenced in a study of blood T cell repertoires in COVID-19. This table comes from immunoSEQ multiplex PCR, and its TCRdb copy is limited to in-frame clones, with some not included. The sample carries around 260,000 clones, approximately 86% recorded once. Sequenced material: peripheral blood. These receptors were collected from a woman in her sixties with COVID-19, enrolled during active disease.

This clone appeared once. The CDR3 here is CASSLDSGRADTQYF. The CDR3 bases are TGTGCCAGCAGCCTGGATAGCGGGAGGGCAGATACGCAGTATTTT. The rearrangement joins TRBV7-3 to TRBJ2-3, with 11 positions matching TRBD2. The germline V gene encodes CDR1 SGHTA and CDR2 FQGTGA. The CDR3 totals 15 residues. J was trimmed by 4 bases and V by 5 bases; bases with no gene match: 5. The full variable domain, its missing parts supplied by reference TRBV7-3 and TRBJ2-3, is GAGVSQTPSNKVTEKGKYVELRCDPISGHTALYWYRQSLGQGPEFLIYFQGTGAADDSGLPNDRFFAVRPEGSVSTLKIQRTERGDSAVYLCASSLDSGRADTQYFGPGTRLTVL.

This rearrangement joins TRBV5-1 to TRBJ1-2; tentative D call: TRBD1 (6 bases). This CDR3 contains 14 residues. Germline values: CDR1 SGHRS, CDR2 YFSETQ. Trimming took 4 bases from V and 4 from J, leaving 14 bases between them. CDR3 residues: CASSDGGQLYGYTF. The CDR3, as DNA: TGCGCCAGCAGCGACGGAGGACAGCTCTATGGCTACACCTTC.

The chain carries TRBV6-1 and TRBJ1-5, with TRBD1 matching 9 bases. The V and J ends lost 4 bases and 2 bases, in that order; junction bases with no gene match: 6. Germline CDR1 and CDR2: MNHNS and SASEGT. The CDR3 totals 16 residues. The CDR3 DNA sequence: TGTGCCAGCAGTGGACAGGGGGAGAACGGCAATCAGCCCCAGCATTTT. Its protein is CASSGQGENGNQPQHF.

The chain carries TRBV18 and TRBJ2-7, with 9 nucleotides matching TRBD1. Germline values: CDR1 KGHSH, CDR2 LQKENI. The CDR3 is 16 amino acids. V lost 2 bases and J lost 2; bases outside the gene matches: 7. CDR3 sequence: CASSPAGTGKTYEQYF. The CDR3 DNA reads as TGTGCCAGCTCACCAGCGGGGACAGGGAAAACCTACGAGCAGTACTTC. The full variable domain, with the rest looked up from reference TRBV18 and TRBJ2-7, is NAGVMQNPRHLVRRRGQEARLRCSPMKGHSHVYWYRQLPEEGLKFMVYLQKENIIDESGMPKERFSAEFPKEGPSILRIQQVVRGDSAAYFCASSPAGTGKTYEQYFGPGTRLTVT.

This chain links TRBV14 with TRBJ2-7, with D possibly being TRBD2 (6 bases). The CDR3 runs 12 residues. Trimming stripped 4 bases from V and 7 bases from J, with 11 bases between. The germline V gene has CDR1 SGHDN and CDR2 FVKESK. CDR3 residues: CASSPTRLEQYF. The CDR3 nucleotides read TGTGCCAGCAGCCCGACTAGATTAGAGCAGTACTTC.

On this clone: Other DNA sequences within the sample encode an identical CDR3. The chain joins TRBV12-3 or TRBV12-4 to TRBJ1-1; D gene uncertain. This CDR3 region has 11 residues. V shed 5 bases and J shed 2 bases, with 3 bases lying between them. Here the CDR3 reads CASSPNTEAFF. CDR3 coding DNA: TGTGCCAGCAGTCCAAACACTGAAGCTTTCTTT.

This chain connects TRBV4-1 to TRBJ2-4, with D perhaps TRBD1 (6 bases). Trimming shortened V by 3 bases and J by 0 bases, and 15 bases separated the two germline ends. Germline V CDR1 and CDR2: MGHRA, YSYEKL. This CDR3 contains 17 residues. Here the CDR3 reads CASSHPGQSLAKNIQYF. The DNA for the CDR3 is TGCGCCAGCAGCCATCCCGGACAGAGCCTAGCCAAAAACATTCAGTACTTC.

This clone showed up just a few times. The chain uses TRBV19 and TRBJ2-7, with 11 bases matching TRBD2. The CDR3 has 16 residues. J gave up 2 bases and V 3 bases, and 6 bases lay outside the gene matches. Germline V gene data show CDR1 as LNHDA and CDR2 as SQIVND (reference sequence). The CDR3 nucleotides are TGTGCCAGTAGTATGGGACTAGCGGCCTATCCCTACGAGCAGTACTTC. It encodes CASSMGLAAYPYEQYF.

This chain uses TRBV4-2 with TRBJ1-4, with D maybe TRBD1 (6 bases). The CDR3 contains 16 residues. Per the germline V gene, CDR1 is LGHNA and CDR2 is YNFKEQ. V shed 1 base and J shed 5 bases, with 14 bases lying between them. CDR3 region: CASSQVSGGGNEKLFF. DNA for the CDR3: TGTGCCAGCAGCCAAGTCTCGGGAGGGGGGAATGAAAAACTGTTTTTT.

The V gene is TRBV19, the J gene TRBJ1-1; D not resolved. Germline values: CDR1 LNHDA, CDR2 SQIVND (reference sequence). This CDR3 is built from 15 residues. The V and J ends lost 9 bases and 1 base respectively, with 18 bases between them. The DNA for the CDR3 is TGTGCCAGCCGGCCCGAAATTGGGAGGAACACTGAAGCTTTCTTT. Protein: CASRPEIGRNTEAFF.

The rearrangement links TRBV23-1 to TRBJ2-1, with 10 positions matching TRBD2. TRBV23-1 is given ORF status, its function remaining uncertain. This CDR3 comprises 24 residues. The junction had 26 bases not matched to a gene; V was cut back by 3 bases and J by 0 bases. Here the CDR3 DNA reads TGCGCCAGCAGTCATCGCTGGGGGATACGACTAGCGGGCGGGCGAAGAAGCTCCTACAATGAGCAGTTCTTC. Amino acids: CASSHRWGIRLAGGRRSSYNEQFF.

J is TRBJ2-1 and V is TRBV3-1 (or the pseudogene TRBV3-2); the match to TRBD1 covers 8 bases. V dropped 0 bases and J dropped 10; count of bases not matched to a gene: 14. CDR3 length equals 17 residues. Per germline, CDR1 LGHDT and CDR2 YNNKEL (reference sequence). CDR3 residues: CASSQDLTGALQGEQFF. For the CDR3, the DNA is TGTGCCAGCAGCCAAGATTTGACAGGGGCCCTACAAGGGGAGCAGTTCTTC.

J is TRBJ2-2 and V is TRBV7-2, with a weak D call TRBD1 (5 bases). There are 14 residues in the CDR3. Germline CDR1 SGHTA, CDR2 FQGNSA. Trimming removed 3 bases at V and 3 bases at J, with 8 bases between. The CDR3 region is CASSFTGHTGELFF. CDR3 sequence (DNA): TGTGCCAGCAGCTTCACAGGACACACCGGGGAGCTGTTTTTT.

The table lists this clone with a few counts. V usage is TRBV14 and J usage is TRBJ2-1; 8 nucleotides line up with TRBD1. V gave up 5 bases and J gave up 4 bases; unmatched junction bases: 7. The germline V gene has CDR1 SGHDN and CDR2 FVKESK. This CDR3 contains 15 residues. CDR3 region: CASSYPTGVYNEQFF. The CDR3 nucleotides are TGTGCCAGCAGCTATCCGACAGGGGTATACAATGAGCAGTTCTTC.

The genes are TRBV5-1 and TRBJ2-1; 11 bases match TRBD2. The CDR3 is 17 amino acids. The germline V gene has CDR1 SGHRS and CDR2 YFSETQ. The V and J ends lost 3 bases and 2 bases, in that order; junction bases with no gene match: 7. The CDR3: CASSSVSGRGAYNEQFF. As DNA, the CDR3 is TGCGCCAGCAGCTCGGTTAGCGGGAGGGGGGCCTACAATGAGCAGTTCTTC.

The V gene is TRBV29-1, the J gene TRBJ2-4; a weak D match, TRBD2 (6 bases). The CDR3 is made up of 16 amino acids. CDR1 is SQVTM, CDR2 ANQGSEA, per germline. V lost 6 bases to trimming and J lost 1 base, with 19 bases between them. For the CDR3, the DNA is TGCAGCGTCTTGGTTAGCGGTGGGGTGGCCAAAAACATTCAGTACTTC. Translated: CSVLVSGGVAKNIQYF.

The genes are TRBV19 and TRBJ1-5; D gene unclear. Germline V gene data show CDR1 as LNHDA and CDR2 as SQIVND (reference sequence). Trimming pared 5 bases from V and 7 bases from J, leaving 12 bases between. The CDR3 runs to 13 residues. The CDR3 sequence is CASSPGPGQPQHF. The CDR3 coding sequence is TGTGCCAGTAGTCCCGGGCCGGGGCAGCCCCAGCATTTT.

J is TRBJ1-2 and V is TRBV6-6; TRBD1 matches 7 bases. Germline V lookup: CDR1 MNHNY, CDR2 SVGAGI (reference sequence). This CDR3 contains 14 residues. V lost 6 bases, J lost 5 bases, and 9 bases stayed unmatched. The CDR3 is CASREFTGVYGYTF. CDR3 DNA: TGTGCCAGCAGGGAATTTACAGGGGTATATGGCTACACCTTC.

This clone was seen just once. The chain uses TRBV7-9 and TRBJ2-2, with D uncertain. V shed 4 bases and J shed 2 bases, with 11 bases lying between them. CDR3 length: 15 residues. Germline V CDR1 and CDR2: SEHNR, FQNEAQ (reference sequence). CDR3 sequence: CASSSRSPNTGELFF. The DNA of the CDR3 is TGTGCCAGCAGCTCGCGATCTCCAAACACCGGGGAGCTGTTTTTT.

The chain has TRBV18 and TRBJ2-1, with a weak D call TRBD2 (5 bases). The CDR3 spans 13 residues. Per germline, CDR1 KGHSH and CDR2 LQKENI. Deletions cut 2 bases from V and 9 bases from J, with 11 bases between. CDR3 residues: CASSPNRGVEQFF. Written as DNA, the CDR3 is TGTGCCAGCTCACCAAATCGGGGAGTTGAGCAGTTCTTC.

The chain is built from TRBV3-1 (or the pseudogene TRBV3-2) and TRBJ2-1; D possibly corresponds to TRBD2 (5 bases). Between the trimmed V and J ends, which lost 1 base and 7 bases, there was a span of 14 bases. This CDR3 spans 15 amino acids. Germline values: CDR1 LGHDT, CDR2 YNNKEL (reference sequence). CDR3 sequence reads: CASSQGPSSQNEQFF. The CDR3 DNA sequence: TGTGCCAGCAGCCAAGGCCCTTCTAGCCAGAATGAGCAGTTCTTC.

This chain uses TRBV5-4 with TRBJ1-3, with D possibly matching TRBD1 (6 bases). The CDR3 sequence is 17 residues long. Germline V gene lookup returns CDR1 SGHNT and CDR2 YYREEE (reference sequence). Trimming took 0 bases from V and 2 from J, leaving 15 bases between them. CDR3 region: CASSLDFRGGPGNTIYF. The CDR3 bases are TGTGCCAGCAGCTTGGATTTTAGGGGGGGTCCTGGAAACACCATATATTTT.